These 12 T cell receptor beta chains were sequenced from one sample in a study of CD8 T cells in ankylosing spondylitis. From the 5' RACE reads, TCRdb called clonotypes with MiXCR, one entry per CDR3 protein. The repertoire consists of around 280,000 distinct CDR3 sequences, with about 20% occurring once and the leading ten covering around 8%. The sequencing sample was made of blood, either unsorted or a sorted T cell fraction (not recorded which). The receptors were gathered from a male donor with ankylosing spondylitis or in good health (not recorded which).

The chain links TRBV15 to TRBJ1-2, with 11 bases fitting TRBD1. CDR3 size: 15 residues. Germline CDR1 is LNHNV and CDR2 is YYDKDF (reference sequence). V lost 4 bases to trimming and J lost 4 bases; unmatched junction nucleotides: 5. The CDR3 coding sequence is TGTGCCACCAGCACCGGACAGGGGGCTCCCTATGGCTACACCTTC. Translated, it gives CATSTGQGAPYGYTF.

This clonotype showed up just a few times. The rearrangement joins TRBV28 to TRBJ1-1; the D gene is possibly TRBD1 (6 bases). CDR3 length: 15 residues. Trimming removed 5 bases at V and 5 bases at J, with 18 bases between. CDR1 and CDR2 from the germline V gene are MDHEN and SYDVKM. As DNA, the CDR3 is TGTGCCAGCAGTCCGCACAGGGTCCCTAGGACTGAAGCTTTCTTT. Protein: CASSPHRVPRTEAFF.

J is TRBJ1-5 and V is TRBV5-1, with a tentative D call TRBD1 (6 bases). The CDR3 has 15 amino acids. V gave up 4 bases and J gave up 4 bases, with 15 bases separating them. The V gene's germline CDR1 is SGHRS and CDR2 YFSETQ. CDR3 region: CASSPIGGANQPQHF. The CDR3 DNA is TGCGCCAGCAGCCCAATAGGGGGGGCAAATCAGCCCCAGCATTTT. The whole variable domain, remainder taken from reference TRBV5-1 and TRBJ1-5, is KAGVTQTPRYLIKTRGQQVTLSCSPISGHRSVSWYQQTPGQGLQFLFEYFSETQRNKGNFPGRFSGRQFSNSRSEMNVSTLELGDSALYLCASSPIGGANQPQHFGDGTRLSIL.

A word on this clonotype: This could be a read error, since a much larger clone is one nucleotide away. This sequence joins TRBV5-1 and TRBJ2-6; D not certain. Germline V gene data show CDR1 as SGHRS and CDR2 as YFSETQ. The CDR3 runs to 14 residues. This chain's CDR3 is CASSLGSGTNVLTF. The CDR3 DNA is TGCGCCAGCAGCTTGGGATCTGGGACCAACGTCCTGACTTTC.

This clonotype was observed a handful of times. The chain uses TRBV20-1 and TRBJ1-4; 8 nucleotides agree with TRBD1. The CDR3 contains 15 residues. The germline gives CDR1 DFQATT, CDR2 SNEGSKA (reference sequence). Trimming cost V 0 bases and J 7 bases; bases outside gene matches: 7. The CDR3 loop reads CSAREGSTGAEKLFF. CDR3 coding DNA: TGCAGTGCTAGAGAAGGTTCGACAGGGGCTGAAAAACTGTTTTTT.

The V call is TRBV11-2, the J call TRBJ2-3; 8 nucleotides match TRBD1. V lost 7 bases to trimming and J lost 1 base; unmatched junction nucleotides: 4. Looked up from germline, CDR1 is SGHAT and CDR2 is FQNNGV. The length of the CDR3 is 14 residues. The CDR3 coding sequence is TGTGCCAGCACCGGGACAGGTCGCACAGATACGCAGTATTTT. This translates into CASTGTGRTDTQYF.

This clonotype was picked up a small number of times. The chain carries TRBV24-1 and TRBJ2-3, with 7 bases aligning to TRBD1. CDR1 is KGHDR, CDR2 SFDVKD, per germline. V shed 3 bases and J 0 bases; nucleotides not matched to a gene: 2. This CDR3 has 15 residues. CDR3 nucleotides: TGTGCCACCAGTGATCAGGGACAGAGCACAGATACGCAGTATTTT. Amino acid sequence: CATSDQGQSTDTQYF.

This clonotype was detected only a few times. The rearrangement joins TRBV5-1 to TRBJ2-1; TRBD2 matches 11 bases. CDR3 length equals 14 residues. From germline, CDR1 is SGHRS and CDR2 YFSETQ. The J segment lost 7 bases and the V segment lost 2 bases, leaving 2 bases of the junction unmatched. The DNA of the CDR3 is TGCGCCAGCAGCTTTAGCGGGGGGGAAAATGAGCAGTTCTTC. Encoded protein: CASSFSGGENEQFF. The full variable domain, completed using reference TRBV5-1 and TRBJ2-1, is KAGVTQTPRYLIKTRGQQVTLSCSPISGHRSVSWYQQTPGQGLQFLFEYFSETQRNKGNFPGRFSGRQFSNSRSEMNVSTLELGDSALYLCASSFSGGENEQFFGPGTRLTVL.

This clonotype was detected ten times or more. V gene TRBV5-1 combines with J gene TRBJ2-2; TRBD1 matches 8 bases. The trim removed 1 base at V and 5 bases at J, leaving 7 bases unmatched. This CDR3 has 16 amino acids. Germline CDR1 and CDR2: SGHRS and YFSETQ. The CDR3 loop reads CASSLRGQGGTGELFF. Here the CDR3 DNA reads TGCGCCAGCAGCTTGAGAGGACAGGGCGGGACCGGGGAGCTGTTTTTT. The full variable domain, its missing parts supplied by reference TRBV5-1 and TRBJ2-2, is KAGVTQTPRYLIKTRGQQVTLSCSPISGHRSVSWYQQTPGQGLQFLFEYFSETQRNKGNFPGRFSGRQFSNSRSEMNVSTLELGDSALYLCASSLRGQGGTGELFFGEGSRLTVL.

This chain links TRBV24-1 with TRBJ2-3; 8 bases align to TRBD1. Germline V CDR1 and CDR2: KGHDR, SFDVKD. The CDR3 loop spans 15 amino acids. V lost 2 bases to trimming and J lost 6 bases; unmatched junction nucleotides: 6. The CDR3 loop reads CATSDWGTGGDTQYF. The CDR3 region has the DNA TGTGCCACCAGTGATTGGGGGACAGGCGGTGATACGCAGTATTTT.

There are a few counts of this clonotype. The chain employs TRBV15 and TRBJ1-6; a possible D gene is TRBD1 (5 bases). Trimming stripped 0 bases from V and 7 bases from J, with 10 bases between. The CDR3 is made up of 15 amino acids. In germline, CDR1 is LNHNV, CDR2 YYDKDF (reference sequence). The CDR3 DNA sequence: TGTGCCACCAGCAGAGATGTTGCAGGGAATTCACCCCTCCACTTT. Translated, it gives CATSRDVAGNSPLHF.

This sequence joins TRBV20-1 and TRBJ1-1; D is unresolved. The CDR3 consists of 12 residues. Germline V gives CDR1 DFQATT, CDR2 SNEGSKA (reference sequence). Trimming shortened V by 1 base and J by 4 bases, and 7 bases separated the two germline ends. The CDR3 is CSARVGITEAFF. In DNA form, the CDR3 reads TGCAGTGCTAGAGTCGGGATCACTGAAGCTTTCTTT.